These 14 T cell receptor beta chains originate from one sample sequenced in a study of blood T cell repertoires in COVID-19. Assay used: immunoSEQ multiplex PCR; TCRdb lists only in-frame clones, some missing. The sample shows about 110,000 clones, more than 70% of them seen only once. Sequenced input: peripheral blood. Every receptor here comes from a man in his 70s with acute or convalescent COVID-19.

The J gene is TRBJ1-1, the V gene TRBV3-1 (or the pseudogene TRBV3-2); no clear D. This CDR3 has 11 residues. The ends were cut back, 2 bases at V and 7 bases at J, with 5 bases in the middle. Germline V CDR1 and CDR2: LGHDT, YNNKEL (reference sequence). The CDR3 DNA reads TGTGCCAGCAGCCAATCTAATGAAGCTTTCTTT. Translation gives CASSQSNEAFF.

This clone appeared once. DNA of the CDR3: TGTGCCACCAGCAGAGAACGGCAAGAGACCCAGTACTTC. Translation gives CATSRERQETQYF. The gene calls are TRBV15 and TRBJ2-5; no reliable D call. Trimming took 0 bases from V and 2 from J, leaving 4 bases between them. The CDR3 runs to 13 residues. Germline values: CDR1 LNHNV, CDR2 YYDKDF (reference sequence). The full variable domain, with the rest looked up from reference TRBV15 and TRBJ2-5, is DAMVIQNPRYQVTQFGKPVTLSCSQTLNHNVMYWYQQKSSQAPKLLFHYYDKDFNNEADTPDNFQSRRPNTSFCFLDIRSPGLGDTAMYLCATSRERQETQYFGPGTRLLVL.

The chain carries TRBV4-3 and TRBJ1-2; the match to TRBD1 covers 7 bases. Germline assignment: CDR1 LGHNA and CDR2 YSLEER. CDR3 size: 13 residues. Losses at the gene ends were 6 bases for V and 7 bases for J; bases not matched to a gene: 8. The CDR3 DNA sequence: TGCGCCAGCAGTAACACAGGGGCAGGTGGCTACACCTTC. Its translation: CASSNTGAGGYTF.

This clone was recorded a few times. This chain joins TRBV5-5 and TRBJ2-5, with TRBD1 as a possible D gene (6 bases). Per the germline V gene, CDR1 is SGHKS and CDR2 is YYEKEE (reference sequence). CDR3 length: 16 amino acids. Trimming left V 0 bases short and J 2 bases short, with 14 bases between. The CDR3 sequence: CASSLGPSRGQETQYF. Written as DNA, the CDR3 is TGTGCCAGCAGCTTGGGGCCGTCCAGGGGTCAAGAGACCCAGTACTTC. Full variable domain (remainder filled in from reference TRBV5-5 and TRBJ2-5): DAGVTQSPTHLIKTRGQQVTLRCSPISGHKSVSWYQQVLGQGPQFIFQYYEKEERGRGNFPDRFSARQFPNYSSELNVNALLLGDSALYLCASSLGPSRGQETQYFGPGTRLLVL.

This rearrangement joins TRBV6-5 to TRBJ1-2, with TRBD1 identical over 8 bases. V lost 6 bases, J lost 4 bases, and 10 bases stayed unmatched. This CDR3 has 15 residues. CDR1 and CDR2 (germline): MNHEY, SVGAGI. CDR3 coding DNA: TGTGCCAGCAGCCAAACGGGGACAGGACCCTATGGCTACACCTTC. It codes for CASSQTGTGPYGYTF.

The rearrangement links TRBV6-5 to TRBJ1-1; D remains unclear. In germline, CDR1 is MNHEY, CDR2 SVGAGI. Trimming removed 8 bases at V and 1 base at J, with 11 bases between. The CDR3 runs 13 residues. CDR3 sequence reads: CASGHPRNTEAFF. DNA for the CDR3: TGTGCCAGCGGGCATCCAAGGAACACTGAAGCTTTCTTT.

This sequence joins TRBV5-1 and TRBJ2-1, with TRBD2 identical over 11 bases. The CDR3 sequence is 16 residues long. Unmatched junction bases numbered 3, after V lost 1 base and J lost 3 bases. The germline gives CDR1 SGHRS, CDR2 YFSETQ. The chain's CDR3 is CASSLTTSGGYNEQFF. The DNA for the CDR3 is TGCGCCAGCAGCTTGACTACTAGCGGGGGCTACAATGAGCAGTTCTTC.

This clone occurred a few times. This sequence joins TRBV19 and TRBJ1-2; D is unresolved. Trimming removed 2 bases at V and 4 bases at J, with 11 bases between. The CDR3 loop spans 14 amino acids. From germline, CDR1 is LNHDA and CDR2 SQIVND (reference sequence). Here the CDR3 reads CASSIRTPTYGYTF. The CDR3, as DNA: TGTGCCAGTAGTATACGTACACCCACCTATGGCTACACCTTC.

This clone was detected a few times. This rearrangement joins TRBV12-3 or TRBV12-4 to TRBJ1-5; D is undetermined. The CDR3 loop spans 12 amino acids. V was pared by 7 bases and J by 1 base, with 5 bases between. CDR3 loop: CASTRSNQPQHF. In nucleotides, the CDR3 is TGTGCCAGCACCCGGAGCAATCAGCCCCAGCATTTT.

The CDR3 loop reads CASSQIQGPGGTEAFF. In DNA form, the CDR3 reads TGCGCCAGCAGCCAAATACAGGGGCCTGGGGGCACTGAAGCTTTCTTT. The chain uses TRBV4-3 and TRBJ1-1; 7 nucleotides line up with TRBD1. The V gene end was trimmed by 2 bases and the J gene end by 4 bases; junction bases not matched to a gene: 10. Germline V gene sequence: CDR1 LGHNA, CDR2 YSLEER. The CDR3 is 16 residues long.

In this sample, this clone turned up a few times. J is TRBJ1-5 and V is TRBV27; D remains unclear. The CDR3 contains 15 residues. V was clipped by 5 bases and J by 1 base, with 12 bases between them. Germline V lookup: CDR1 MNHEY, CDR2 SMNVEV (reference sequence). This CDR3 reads CASSTTGFSNQPQHF. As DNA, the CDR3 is TGTGCCAGCAGTACTACGGGGTTCAGCAATCAGCCCCAGCATTTT.

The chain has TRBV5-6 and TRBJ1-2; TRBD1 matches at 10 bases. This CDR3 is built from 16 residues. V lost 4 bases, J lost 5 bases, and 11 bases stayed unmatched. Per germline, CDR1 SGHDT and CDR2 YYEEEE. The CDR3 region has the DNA TGTGCCAGCAGCGCTGGCAGTGGGACAGGGGTGTATGGCTACACCTTC. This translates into CASSAGSGTGVYGYTF.

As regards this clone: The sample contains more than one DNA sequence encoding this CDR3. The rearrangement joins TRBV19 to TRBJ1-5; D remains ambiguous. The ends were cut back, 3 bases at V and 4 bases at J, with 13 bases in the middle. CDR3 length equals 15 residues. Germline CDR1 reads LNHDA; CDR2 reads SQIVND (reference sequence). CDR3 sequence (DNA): TGTGCCAGTAGTATCGGACTCTCGGAGAATCAGCCCCAGCATTTT. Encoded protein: CASSIGLSENQPQHF. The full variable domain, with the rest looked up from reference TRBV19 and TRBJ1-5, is DGGITQSPKYLFRKEGQNVTLSCEQNLNHDAMYWYRQDPGQGLRLIYYSQIVNDFQKGDIAEGYSVSREKKESFPLTVTSAQKNPTAFYLCASSIGLSENQPQHFGDGTRLSIL.

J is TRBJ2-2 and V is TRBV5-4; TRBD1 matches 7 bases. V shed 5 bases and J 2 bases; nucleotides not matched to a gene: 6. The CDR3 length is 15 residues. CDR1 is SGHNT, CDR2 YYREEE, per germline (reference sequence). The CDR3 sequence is CASSFDRANTGELFF. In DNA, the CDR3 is TGTGCCAGCAGTTTTGACAGGGCAAACACCGGGGAGCTGTTTTTT.